A selection of T cell receptor beta chains follows, all from one sample in a study of shared clonotypes between healthy human individuals. The repertoire was sequenced with immunoSEQ multiplex PCR; TCRdb's copy has only in-frame clones and lacks some. The table includes about 2.3 million clones, 85% to 95% detected once. The sequencing input was naive CD4+ T cells from PBMCs. These receptors were taken from a man younger than 35 in good health. Some clones in this sample may be carry-over from other donors' samples. CDR3s include the opening cysteine and the closing phenylalanine or tryptophan. Fields, in order: clone size, J gene, V gene, D gene, CDR3 protein, CDR3 DNA. A D gene is named only where the DNA matches it firmly. Clone size is given for some rows only: seen once, a few or many times, or a class if the clone is expanded.

. | TRBJ2-5 | TRBV19 | . | CASSSFGSTKETQYF | TGTGCCAGTAGTTCTTTCGGGTCCACTAAAGAGACCCAGTACTTC
. | TRBJ1-2 | TRBV29-1 | . | CSVEESRWDGYTF | TGCAGCGTTGAAGAGTCCAGGTGGGATGGCTACACCTTC
. | TRBJ2-5 | TRBV28 | . | CASSFRATGETQYF | TGTGCCAGCAGTTTTAGGGCAACCGGGGAGACCCAGTACTTC
. | TRBJ2-1 | TRBV10-3 | . | CAISGSRGLGSSSYNEQFF | TGTGCCATCAGTGGGAGTCGGGGTTTGGGTAGTAGCTCCTACAATGAGCAGTTCTTC
. | TRBJ2-7 | TRBV10-2 | TRBD1 | CASTLSGQGIYEQYF | TGCGCCAGCACCCTCTCGGGACAGGGGATCTACGAGCAGTACTTC
. | TRBJ2-3 | TRBV11-1 | TRBD2 | CASSVRLAGALYF | TGTGCCAGCAGCGTCAGACTAGCGGGAGCTTTGTATTTT
. | TRBJ2-3 | TRBV5-1 | TRBD2 | CASSPSPSGPSTDTQYF | TGCGCCAGCAGCCCCTCCCCTAGCGGTCCTAGCACAGATACGCAGTATTTT
. | TRBJ2-4 | TRBV5-6 | . | CASSRTALAKNIQYF | TGTGCCAGCAGCAGGACAGCCCTAGCCAAAAACATTCAGTACTTC
. | TRBJ1-1 | TRBV19 | . | CASTTTTGAEAFF | TGTGCCAGTACCACGACTACGGGGGCTGAAGCTTTCTTT
. | TRBJ2-3 | TRBV6-1 | TRBD1 | CASSDHRDRVTDTQYF | TGTGCCAGCAGTGACCACCGGGACAGGGTGACAGATACGCAGTATTTT
. | TRBJ2-2 | TRBV6-1 | . | CASSEALLEGELFF | TGTGCCAGCAGTGAAGCGCTTTTGGAGGGGGAGCTGTTTTTT
. | TRBJ1-4 | TRBV7-9 | TRBD1 | CASSPQGAEEKLFF | TGTGCCAGCAGCCCACAGGGGGCAGAGGAAAAACTGTTTTTT
. | TRBJ1-4 | TRBV6-5 | . | CAVGGSSNEKLFF | TGTGCCGTGGGGGGCTCATCTAATGAAAAACTGTTTTTT
. | TRBJ2-2 | TRBV29-1 | . | CSADESNTGELFF | TGCAGCGCCGACGAGTCGAACACCGGGGAGCTGTTTTTT
. | TRBJ1-5 | TRBV30 | TRBD1 | CAWSDRDMQPQHF | TGTGCCTGGTCTGACAGGGACATGCAGCCCCAGCATTTT
. | TRBJ2-3 | TRBV7-9 | . | CASSLAGGSTDTQYF | TGTGCCAGCAGCTTAGCCGGCGGGAGCACAGATACGCAGTATTTT
. | TRBJ2-1 | TRBV5-1 | TRBD2 | CASSLGLGLAGNEQFF | TGCGCCAGCAGCTTGGGTTTGGGACTAGCGGGCAATGAGCAGTTCTTC
. | TRBJ2-4 | TRBV7-9 | . | CASSKPSDIQYF | TGTGCCAGCAGCAAACCGTCAGACATTCAGTACTTC
once | TRBJ1-3 | TRBV28 | . | CASSFNGQIFSGNTIYF | TGTGCCAGCAGTTTTAACGGCCAGATCTTCTCTGGAAACACCATATATTTT
. | TRBJ2-2 | TRBV18 | . | CASSPGLDGSLFF | TGTGCCAGCTCACCTGGTCTGGACGGGTCGCTGTTTTTT
. | TRBJ1-1 | TRBV5-1 | . | CASSPGRRNTEAFF | TGCGCCAGCAGCCCGGGACGTAGGAACACTGAAGCTTTCTTT
. | TRBJ2-1 | TRBV2 | TRBD1 | CAGTPGTGKNEQFF | TGTGCCGGAACCCCCGGGACAGGGAAAAATGAGCAGTTCTTC
. | TRBJ2-7 | TRBV5-6 | TRBD1 | CASSSLGQGSHEQYF | TGTGCCAGCAGCTCGTTGGGACAGGGGTCCCACGAGCAGTACTTC
. | TRBJ2-3 | TRBV28 | TRBD2 | CATDSGASTDTQYF | TGTGCAACCGATAGCGGGGCTAGCACAGATACGCAGTATTTT
. | TRBJ2-5 | TRBV2 | TRBD2 | CATRTTGGAQYF | TGTGCCACCCGAACGACGGGAGGGGCCCAGTACTTC
. | TRBJ1-3 | TRBV28 | . | CASSLTGSRSGNTIYF | TGTGCCAGCAGTTTAACAGGGAGTCGCTCTGGAAACACCATATATTTT
. | TRBJ2-3 | TRBV19 | TRBD2 | CASSPGLAADTQYF | TGTGCCAGTAGTCCCGGACTAGCGGCAGATACGCAGTATTTT
. | TRBJ2-2 | TRBV2 | . | CASSDRTGELFF | TGTGCCAGCAGTGATCGAACCGGGGAGCTGTTTTTT
. | TRBJ2-7 | TRBV6-1 | . | CASSELVRGGTREQYF | TGTGCCAGCAGTGAACTGGTACGCGGCGGGACTCGCGAGCAGTACTTC
. | TRBJ1-2 | TRBV28 | TRBD1 | CASRDPGQELYGYTF | TGTGCCAGTAGGGATCCGGGACAGGAGCTCTATGGCTACACCTTC
. | TRBJ2-3 | TRBV7-9 | TRBD1 | CASSRQGTQYF | TGTGCCAGCAGCCGACAGGGGACGCAGTATTTT
. | TRBJ2-4 | TRBV4-2 | . | CASSQKGDSRNIQYF | TGTGCCAGCAGCCAGAAGGGGGATTCGCGGAACATTCAGTACTTC
. | TRBJ2-5 | TRBV5-1 | . | CASSLHLVQGRGKETQYF | TGCGCCAGCAGCTTGCATCTGGTGCAGGGGCGCGGAAAGGAGACCCAGTACTTC
. | TRBJ2-1 | TRBV18 | TRBD2 | CASATSGRDEQFF | TGTGCCAGCGCGACTAGCGGGAGGGATGAGCAGTTCTTC
. | TRBJ2-3 | TRBV29-1 | . | CSVGGTQGLDTQYF | TGCAGCGTTGGAGGGACTCAGGGGTTAGATACGCAGTATTTT
. | TRBJ2-2 | TRBV5-1 | . | CASSRTGELFF | TGCGCCAGCAGCCGGACCGGGGAGCTGTTTTTT
. | TRBJ2-2 | TRBV2 | TRBD1 | CASRWTGLTGELFF | TGTGCCAGCAGGTGGACAGGGCTTACCGGGGAGCTGTTTTTT
. | TRBJ2-1 | TRBV5-1 | TRBD2 | CASSSTSGSSEQFF | TGCGCCAGCAGCTCCACTAGCGGGAGTTCTGAGCAGTTCTTC